This T cell receptor (beta chain) originates from a study of T cell responses to AZD1222 COVID-19 vaccine. The data were produced by immunoSEQ multiplex PCR, yet TCRdb's version contains in-frame clones alone and is incomplete. The table shows 55,000 to 65,000 clones, with about 74% occurring only once. Here the sequenced sample was peripheral blood, taken 28 days after the second AZD1222 dose. The clonotype was recovered from an adult who received the AZD1222 COVID-19 vaccine.

As DNA, the CDR3 is TGTGCCAGCAGTTACGAATTTGACAGGGGGCGAGGCTACACCTTC. The encoded protein is CASSYEFDRGRGYTF. The chain has TRBV6-6 and TRBJ1-2, with 10 bases fitting TRBD1. This CDR3 has 15 amino acids. Germline lookup yields CDR1 MNHNY and CDR2 SVGAGI (reference sequence). The trim removed 2 bases at V and 8 bases at J, leaving 8 bases unmatched.